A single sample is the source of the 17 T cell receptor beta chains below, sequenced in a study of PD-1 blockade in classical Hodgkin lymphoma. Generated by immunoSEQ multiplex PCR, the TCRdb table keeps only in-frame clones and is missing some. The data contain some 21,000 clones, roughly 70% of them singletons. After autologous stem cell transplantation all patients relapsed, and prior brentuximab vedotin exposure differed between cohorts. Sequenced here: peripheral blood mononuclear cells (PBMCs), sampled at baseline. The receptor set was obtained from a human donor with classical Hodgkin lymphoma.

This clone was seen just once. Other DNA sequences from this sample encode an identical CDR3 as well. The CDR3, as DNA: TGTGCCAGCAGCCCAGGACAGATCTACGAGCAGTACTTC. Its translation is CASSPGQIYEQYF. The genes are TRBV5-4 and TRBJ2-7; perhaps TRBD1 as D (6 bases). The V end lost 4 bases, the J end lost 3 bases, and 11 bases lay between the germline ends. Germline V gene data show CDR1 as SGHNT and CDR2 as YYREEE (reference sequence). CDR3 size: 13 residues. The entire variable domain, with the rest obtained from reference TRBV5-4 and TRBJ2-7, is as follows: ETGVTQSPTHLIKTRGQQVTLRCSSQSGHNTVSWYQQALGQGPQFIFQYYREEENGRGNFPPRFSGLQFPNYSSELNVNALELDDSALYLCASSPGQIYEQYFGPGTRLTVT.

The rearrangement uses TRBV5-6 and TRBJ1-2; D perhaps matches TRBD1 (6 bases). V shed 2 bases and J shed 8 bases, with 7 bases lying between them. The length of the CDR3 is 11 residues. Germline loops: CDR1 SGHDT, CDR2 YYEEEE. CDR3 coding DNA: TGTGCCAGCAGCTTCAGGGGAGGCTACACCTTC. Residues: CASSFRGGYTF.

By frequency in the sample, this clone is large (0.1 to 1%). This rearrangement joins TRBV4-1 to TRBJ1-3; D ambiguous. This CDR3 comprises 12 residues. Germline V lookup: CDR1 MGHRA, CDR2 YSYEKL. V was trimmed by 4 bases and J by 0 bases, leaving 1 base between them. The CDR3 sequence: CASSPSGNTIYF. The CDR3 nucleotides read TGCGCCAGCAGCCCCTCTGGAAACACCATATATTTT.

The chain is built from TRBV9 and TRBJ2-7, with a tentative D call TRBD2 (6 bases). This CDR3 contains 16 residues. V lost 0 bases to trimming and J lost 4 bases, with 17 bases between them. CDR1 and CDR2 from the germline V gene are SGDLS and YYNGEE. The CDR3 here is CASSVDGGNIYYEQYF. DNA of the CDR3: TGTGCCAGCAGCGTAGATGGGGGGAACATATATTACGAGCAGTACTTC.

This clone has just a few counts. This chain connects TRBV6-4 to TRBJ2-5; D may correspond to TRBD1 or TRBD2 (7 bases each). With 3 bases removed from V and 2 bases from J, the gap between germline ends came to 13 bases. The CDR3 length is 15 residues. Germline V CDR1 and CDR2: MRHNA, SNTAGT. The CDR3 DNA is TGTGCCAGCAGTGAGGGGGGGGGACAGCAAGAGACCCAGTACTTC. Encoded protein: CASSEGGGQQETQYF.

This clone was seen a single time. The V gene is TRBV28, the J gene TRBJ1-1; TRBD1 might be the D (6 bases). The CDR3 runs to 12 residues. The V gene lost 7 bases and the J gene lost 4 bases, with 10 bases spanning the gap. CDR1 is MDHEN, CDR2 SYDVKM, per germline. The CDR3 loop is CASTTGLTEAFF. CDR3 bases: TGTGCCAGCACCACAGGGCTCACTGAAGCTTTCTTT.

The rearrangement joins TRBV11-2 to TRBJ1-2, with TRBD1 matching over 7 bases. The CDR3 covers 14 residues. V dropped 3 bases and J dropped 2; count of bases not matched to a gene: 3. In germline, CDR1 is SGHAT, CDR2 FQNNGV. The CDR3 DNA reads TGTGCCAGCAGCTTTGAGGGGGCCAACTATGGCTACACCTTC. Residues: CASSFEGANYGYTF. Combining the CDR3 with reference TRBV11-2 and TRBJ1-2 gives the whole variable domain EAGVAQSPRYKIIEKRQSVAFWCNPISGHATLYWYQQILGQGPKLLIQFQNNGVVDDSQLPKDRFSAERLKGVDSTLKIQPAKLEDSAVYLCASSFEGANYGYTFGSGTRLTVV.

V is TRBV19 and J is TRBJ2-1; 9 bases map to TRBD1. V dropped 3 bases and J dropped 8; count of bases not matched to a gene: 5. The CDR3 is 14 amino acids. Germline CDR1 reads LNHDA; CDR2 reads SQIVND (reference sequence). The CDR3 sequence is CASSIGTGRYEQFF. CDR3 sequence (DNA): TGTGCCAGTAGTATCGGGACAGGGAGGTATGAGCAGTTCTTC.

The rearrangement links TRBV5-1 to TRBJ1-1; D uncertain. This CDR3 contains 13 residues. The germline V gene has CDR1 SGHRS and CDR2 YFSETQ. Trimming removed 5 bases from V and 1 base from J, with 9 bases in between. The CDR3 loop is CASRHPTNTEAFF. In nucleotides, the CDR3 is TGCGCCAGCAGACACCCTACGAACACTGAAGCTTTCTTT.

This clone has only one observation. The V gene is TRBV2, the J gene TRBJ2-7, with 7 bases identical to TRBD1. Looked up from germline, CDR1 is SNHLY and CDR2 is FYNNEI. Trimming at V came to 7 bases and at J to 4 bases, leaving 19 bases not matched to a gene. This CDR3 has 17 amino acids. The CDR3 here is CASTSQGVGQDAYEQYF. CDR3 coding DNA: TGTGCCAGCACTTCCCAGGGGGTCGGACAGGATGCTTACGAGCAGTACTTC.

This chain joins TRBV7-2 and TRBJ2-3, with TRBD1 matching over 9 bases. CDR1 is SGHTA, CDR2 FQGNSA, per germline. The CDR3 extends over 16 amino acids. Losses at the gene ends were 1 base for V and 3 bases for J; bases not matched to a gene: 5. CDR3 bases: TGTGCCAGCAGCTTAGAGGACAGGGGAGGGACAGATACGCAGTATTTT. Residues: CASSLEDRGGTDTQYF.

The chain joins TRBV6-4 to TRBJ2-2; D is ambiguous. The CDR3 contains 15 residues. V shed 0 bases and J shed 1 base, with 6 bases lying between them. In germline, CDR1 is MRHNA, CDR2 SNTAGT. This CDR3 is CASSDSPENTGELFF. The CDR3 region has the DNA TGTGCCAGCAGTGACTCGCCAGAGAACACCGGGGAGCTGTTTTTT.

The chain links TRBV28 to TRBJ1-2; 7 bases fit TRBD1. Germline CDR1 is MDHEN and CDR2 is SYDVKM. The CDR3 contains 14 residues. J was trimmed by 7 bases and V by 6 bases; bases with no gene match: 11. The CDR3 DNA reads TGTGCCAGCAGCAACCCACCGGGACAGCTTGGCTACACCTTC. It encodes CASSNPPGQLGYTF.

The CDR3 here is CASSAQGFSDSPLHF. CDR3 in DNA: TGTGCCAGCAGCGCACAGGGATTTTCGGATTCACCCCTCCACTTT. This sequence joins TRBV6-5 and TRBJ1-6, with a weak D call TRBD1 (6 bases). Germline CDR1 and CDR2: MNHEY and SVGAGI. Deletions cut 6 bases from V and 8 bases from J, with 17 bases between. This CDR3 is built from 15 residues.

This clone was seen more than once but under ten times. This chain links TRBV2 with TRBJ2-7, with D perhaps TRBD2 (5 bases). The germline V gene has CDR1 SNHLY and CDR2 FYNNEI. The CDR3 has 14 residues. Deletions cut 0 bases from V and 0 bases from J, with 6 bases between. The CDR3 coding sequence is TGTGCCAGCAGTGAAGCCGGGGACTCCTACGAGCAGTACTTC. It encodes CASSEAGDSYEQYF.

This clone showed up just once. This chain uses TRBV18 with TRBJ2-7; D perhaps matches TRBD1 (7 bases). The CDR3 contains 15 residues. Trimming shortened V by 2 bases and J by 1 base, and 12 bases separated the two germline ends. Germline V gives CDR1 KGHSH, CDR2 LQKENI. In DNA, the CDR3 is TGTGCCAGCTCACCAAGTTCAGGGGGGTCCTACGAGCAGTACTTC. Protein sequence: CASSPSSGGSYEQYF.

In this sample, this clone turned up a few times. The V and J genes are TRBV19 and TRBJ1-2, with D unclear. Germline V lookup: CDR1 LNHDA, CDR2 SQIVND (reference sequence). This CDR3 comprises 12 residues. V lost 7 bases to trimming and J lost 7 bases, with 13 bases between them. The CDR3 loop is CASMGPGAGYTF. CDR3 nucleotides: TGTGCCAGTATGGGCCCTGGCGCTGGCTACACCTTC.